This TCR beta chain came from a study of T-cell memory formation after mild COVID-19. The CDR3 length is 14 residues. Germline V CDR1 and CDR2: SNHLY, FYNNEI. J lost 7 bases, V lost 6 bases, and 5 bases had no gene match. Study results and caveats: Unconfirmed was the SARS-CoV-2 specificity of second-wave clones that peaked on day 37. Whereas later expanders leaned CD4+, clones contracting day 15 to 85 showed a balanced CD4/CD8 makeup.

TCRdb reprocessed the 5' RACE reads with MiXCR, giving one entry per CDR3 protein. The sample lists 85,000 to 120,000 distinct CDR3 sequences, around 12% occurring once. Of note for this clonotype: Its antigen is unknown.

J is TRBJ2-1 and V is TRBV2, with 11 bases identical to TRBD2. This TCR was sampled from an adult woman who had mild COVID-19 (a few samples of this study predate the infection). Cell type and time point are not known. Sample: PBMCs or a T cell subset sorted from them (not recorded which). The CDR3 sequence: CASSPLAGANEQFF. In DNA form, the CDR3 reads TGTGCCAGCAGCCCACTAGCGGGAGCAAATGAGCAGTTCTTC.